The 9 T cell receptor beta chains reported below all come from one sample, sequenced in a study of blood T cell repertoires in COVID-19 (dated by TCRdb to between 2020 and 2021). Preparation of the library involved the immunoSEQ multiplex PCR assay. Here the immuneACCESS table is served through TCRdb, limited to in-frame sequences with V and J called. Missing clones are a known gap in these copies; in checked studies unresolved V genes cover under half, and the rest lacks a known reason. This sample comprises about 140,000 clones, more than 75% of them detected only once. Approximately 11% of the sample comes from the top ten. The source material was peripheral blood. The source is a man in his 60s who had recovered from COVID-19.

The gene calls are TRBV11-2 and TRBJ2-5; TRBD2 matches at 9 bases. Germline trimming cut 2 bases from V and 5 bases from J; bases unmatched to any gene: 15. The CDR3 length is 18 residues. Germline assignment: CDR1 SGHAT and CDR2 FQNNGV. CDR3 region: CASSLRSWLAGAVETQYF. The CDR3 DNA sequence: TGTGCCAGCAGCTTAAGATCGTGGTTAGCGGGAGCGGTGGAGACCCAGTACTTC.

This clone was detected only once. This chain joins TRBV24-1 and TRBJ2-7; 12 nucleotides match TRBD2. Trimming cost V 4 bases and J 4 bases; bases outside gene matches: 10. CDR1 is KGHDR, CDR2 SFDVKD, per germline. This CDR3 is 17 amino acids long. In nucleotides, the CDR3 is TGTGCCACCAGTGACGCGGGACTAGCGGGCCAAGGTTACGAGCAGTACTTC. Protein sequence: CATSDAGLAGQGYEQYF.

This sequence joins TRBV14 and TRBJ2-7; 9 bases map to TRBD1. This CDR3 contains 17 residues. Germline V gene lookup returns CDR1 SGHDN and CDR2 FVKESK. J lost 5 bases, V lost 2 bases, and 13 bases had no gene match. This CDR3 reads CASSQHEPGQGLNEQYF. For the CDR3, the DNA is TGTGCCAGCAGCCAACACGAACCGGGACAGGGTCTGAACGAGCAGTACTTC.

This clone has at least ten counts. The chain employs TRBV20-1 and TRBJ2-5; 7 nucleotides line up with TRBD1. With V trimmed by 5 bases and J by 5 bases, 2 bases remained unmatched. Germline V CDR1 and CDR2: DFQATT, SNEGSKA (reference sequence). There are 11 residues in the CDR3. CDR3 sequence reads: CSAGQVETQYF. In DNA form, the CDR3 reads TGCAGTGCTGGACAGGTTGAGACCCAGTACTTC.

In regard to this clone: A much larger clone differs from this one at a single base, so this may be a read error. V usage is TRBV5-4 and J usage is TRBJ1-2, with TRBD1 matching 7 bases. The germline gives CDR1 SGHNT, CDR2 YYREEE (reference sequence). The CDR3 consists of 13 residues. The trim removed 2 bases at V and 6 bases at J, leaving 4 bases unmatched. The CDR3 region is CASSLQGNHGYTF. The CDR3 DNA reads as TGTGCCAGCAGCTTACAGGGGAACCATGGCTACACCTTC.

The chain joins TRBV19 to TRBJ1-6; the D gene is possibly TRBD1 (5 bases). V lost 2 bases, J lost 10 bases, and 15 bases lay in between. This CDR3 has 15 residues. The germline V gene has CDR1 LNHDA and CDR2 SQIVND (reference sequence). The CDR3, as DNA: TGTGCCAGTAGTATAAGCCCGACAGTTCACTCACCCCTCCACTTT. Its translation: CASSISPTVHSPLHF.

V and J are TRBV6-2 or TRBV6-3 and TRBJ2-1, with TRBD1 as a possible D gene (6 bases). Germline CDR1 and CDR2: MNHEY and SVGEGT. This CDR3 is built from 14 residues. V was cut by 4 bases and J by 4 bases, with 11 bases left in between. CDR3 DNA sequence: TGTGCCAGCAGTTTACTACAGGGATACAATGAGCAGTTCTTC. Protein product: CASSLLQGYNEQFF.

The chain couples TRBV5-6 to TRBJ1-2; 8 nucleotides agree with TRBD1. The V segment lost 4 bases and the J segment 3 bases; nucleotides outside the gene matches: 5. This CDR3 comprises 14 residues. The germline V gene encodes CDR1 SGHDT and CDR2 YYEEEE. Here the CDR3 reads CASSPGQGDYGYTF. CDR3 nucleotide sequence: TGTGCCAGCAGCCCTGGACAGGGAGACTATGGCTACACCTTC.

This clone came up once. The chain joins TRBV28 to TRBJ1-3, with 9 bases lining up with TRBD1. The germline V gene encodes CDR1 MDHEN and CDR2 SYDVKM. Germline trimming cut 8 bases from V and 1 base from J; bases unmatched to any gene: 3. This CDR3 is 14 amino acids long. CDR3 protein: CASLDRGSGNTIYF. Here the CDR3 DNA reads TGTGCCAGCCTAGACAGGGGGTCTGGAAACACCATATATTTT.